These 25 T cell receptor beta chains were sequenced from one sample in a study of T cell repertoires in cytomegalovirus infection. These receptors lack a known antigen. TCRdb redid the calling of the reads with MiXCR, one entry per CDR3 protein. The table records around 140,000 distinct CDR3 sequences, around 32% of them present only once. Sequences were derived from CD8+ T cells from cultured PBMCs, sampled from culture after CMV antigen stimulation. The receptors come from a human donor in good health (CMV status not recorded). Some clones in this sample may be carry-over from other donors' samples.

V gene TRBV28 combines with J gene TRBJ1-1; no reliable D call. Per germline, CDR1 MDHEN and CDR2 SYDVKM. Trimming removed 4 bases at V and 4 bases at J, with 13 bases between. The CDR3 length is 14 residues. The DNA of the CDR3 is TGTGCCAGCAGTTCCGACCCCTGGAGCACTGAAGCTTTCTTT. Translating it yields CASSSDPWSTEAFF.

Remarks on this clonotype: Likely a read error: the CDR3 ends without its conserved phenylalanine or tryptophan. The rearrangement uses TRBV28 and TRBJ2-4; the match to TRBD2 covers 7 bases. The length of the CDR3 is 15 residues. V lost 4 bases and J lost 4; bases outside the gene matches: 7. CDR1 MDHEN and CDR2 SYDVKM come from the germline V gene. The CDR3 DNA follows: TGTGCCAGCAGTTCCTTGGCGGGGGAGAAAAACATTCAGTACTAC. Its protein product is CASSSLAGEKNIQYY.

This chain connects TRBV19 to TRBJ1-1; D is undetermined. The V gene lost 4 bases and the J gene lost 1 base, with 4 bases spanning the gap. CDR3 length: 12 residues. From germline, CDR1 is LNHDA and CDR2 SQIVND (reference sequence). The CDR3 bases are TGTGCCAGTAGTACGCGGAACACTGAAGCTTTCTTT. Its translation is CASSTRNTEAFF.

The chain uses TRBV6-2 or TRBV6-3 and TRBJ2-2; D tentatively reads TRBD1 or TRBD2 (5 bases each). CDR1 MNHEY and CDR2 SVGEGT come from the germline V gene. Trimming cost V 4 bases and J 5 bases, with 17 bases left between them. The CDR3 runs 16 residues. CDR3 nucleotides: TGTGCCAGCAGTTCCCTGGGGGTGTCGAGGACCGGGGAGCTGTTTTTT. Translation gives CASSSLGVSRTGELFF.

This clonotype was detected many times. This chain connects TRBV7-2 to TRBJ1-1; D remains unclear. CDR1 is SGHTA, CDR2 FQGNSA, per germline. CDR3 length: 13 amino acids. Trimming cost V 1 base and J 5 bases, with 8 bases left between them. CDR3 in DNA: TGTGCCAGCAGCTTAGTTGGAGAGACTGAAGCTTTCTTT. Amino acid sequence: CASSLVGETEAFF.

This clonotype turned up a few times. The chain recombines TRBV14 with TRBJ1-2; D unclear. In germline, CDR1 is SGHDN, CDR2 FVKESK. CDR3 length: 14 residues. Trimming shortened V by 4 bases and J by 2 bases, and 11 bases separated the two germline ends. This chain's CDR3 is CASSPMGPNYGYTF. DNA of the CDR3: TGTGCCAGCAGCCCCATGGGCCCAAACTATGGCTACACCTTC.

The chain combines TRBV7-6 with TRBJ1-2, with 7 nucleotides matching TRBD1. The CDR3 is 13 amino acids. In germline, CDR1 is SGHVS, CDR2 FNYEAQ. V shed 5 bases, J shed 3 bases, and the junction held 3 bases outside the gene matches. In DNA, the CDR3 is TGTGCCAGCAGCCGACAGGGAGACTATGGCTACACCTTC. Protein sequence: CASSRQGDYGYTF.

V and J are TRBV6-6 and TRBJ1-1; D is unclear. The CDR3 runs 11 residues. Germline V CDR1 and CDR2: MNHNY, SVGAGI (reference sequence). The V end was cut by 2 bases, the J end by 7 bases, with 5 bases between. The CDR3 sequence: CASSYQDEAFF. For the CDR3, the DNA is TGTGCCAGCAGTTACCAGGATGAAGCTTTCTTT.

This clonotype occurred a few times. This chain links TRBV12-3 or TRBV12-4 with TRBJ2-7; 14 bases fit TRBD2. The CDR3 runs 15 residues. J lost 4 bases, V lost 1 base, and 0 bases had no gene match. The CDR3 DNA reads as TGTGCCAGCAGTTTAGGGACTAGCGGGGGGTACGAGCAGTACTTC. Translating gives CASSLGTSGGYEQYF.

This clonotype was detected only a few times. The chain couples TRBV25-1 to TRBJ2-5, with D possibly being TRBD1 (6 bases). Trimming cost V 1 base and J 2 bases, with 20 bases left between them. Germline CDR1 and CDR2: MGHDK and SYGVNS. The CDR3 spans 18 residues. CDR3 in DNA: TGTGCCAGCAGTGAATTTGGAACAACAGGGTTAGGGCAAGAGACCCAGTACTTC. Its protein product is CASSEFGTTGLGQETQYF.

In its sample, this clonotype was seen a few times. The chain has TRBV5-6 and TRBJ1-1, with a possible D match to TRBD1 (5 bases). Germline assignment: CDR1 SGHDT and CDR2 YYEEEE. This CDR3 spans 13 amino acids. Trimming stripped 4 bases from V and 6 bases from J, with 13 bases between. Here the CDR3 reads CASSGWGIPEAFF. The CDR3 coding sequence is TGTGCCAGCAGCGGCTGGGGGATCCCTGAAGCTTTCTTT.

This clonotype has a count of ten or more. This chain connects TRBV4-1 to TRBJ2-7; 9 bases line up with TRBD1. Germline lookup yields CDR1 MGHRA and CDR2 YSYEKL. The CDR3 has 17 residues. The ends lost 0 bases at V and 3 bases at J; junction bases unmatched: 9. The CDR3 DNA reads as TGCGCCAGCAGCCAAGACCCCCCCGGGACAGGGAGCTACGAGCAGTACTTC. Translating gives CASSQDPPGTGSYEQYF.

The rearrangement joins TRBV18 to TRBJ2-1; D call uncertain. The CDR3 is 13 amino acids. CDR1 and CDR2 from the germline V gene are KGHSH and LQKENI. V was pared by 4 bases and J by 8 bases, with 12 bases between. The CDR3 sequence: CASSLTAQDEQFF. For the CDR3, the DNA is TGTGCCAGCTCACTAACAGCACAAGATGAGCAGTTCTTC.

This clonotype was recorded a few times. The rearrangement joins TRBV6-6 to TRBJ2-3; D remains ambiguous. CDR3 length: 14 residues. V lost 5 bases to trimming and J lost 3 bases, with 12 bases between them. Germline lookup yields CDR1 MNHNY and CDR2 SVGAGI (reference sequence). This chain's CDR3 is CASSTPAKTDTQYF. Here the CDR3 DNA reads TGTGCCAGCAGTACGCCAGCCAAAACAGATACGCAGTATTTT.

This clonotype was counted a few times. The gene calls are TRBV3-1 and TRBJ2-5; D unclear. The V end lost 4 bases, the J end lost 4 bases, and 7 bases lay between the germline ends. The CDR3 totals 12 residues. The germline CDR1 and CDR2 sequences are LGHDT and YNNKEL (reference sequence). CDR3 DNA sequence: TGTGCCAGCAGCCCAGGCACAGAGACCCAGTACTTC. This translates into CASSPGTETQYF.

V gene TRBV7-6 combines with J gene TRBJ1-1; D gene ambiguous. The CDR3 is 13 amino acids. V lost 7 bases and J 1 base, leaving 10 bases between the germline ends. Germline V gene data show CDR1 as SGHVS and CDR2 as FNYEAQ. CDR3 nucleotides: TGTGCCAGCACATCCAGGACGAACACTGAAGCTTTCTTT. Translation gives CASTSRTNTEAFF.

On this clonotype: Compared with germline, one end of the junction differs, possibly owing to a read error. V is TRBV6-6 and J is TRBJ2-2, with D possibly TRBD1 on 6 matching bases. The CDR3 totals 13 residues. CDR1 MNHNY and CDR2 SVGAGI come from the germline V gene (reference sequence). CDR3: CATVGGETGELIF. CDR3 DNA: TGTGCCACGGTAGGGGGAGAGACCGGGGAGCTGATTTTT.

The gene calls are TRBV5-1 and TRBJ2-7, with 12 bases identical to TRBD1. Germline trimming cut 4 bases from V and 4 bases from J; bases unmatched to any gene: 3. The germline V gene has CDR1 SGHRS and CDR2 YFSETQ. The CDR3 covers 14 residues. The CDR3 region has the DNA TGCGCCAGCAGCGAGGGACAGGGGGCATACGAGCAGTACTTC. Protein sequence: CASSEGQGAYEQYF.

CDR3 in amino acids: CASRRGNTEAFF. CDR3 sequence (DNA): TGCGCCAGCCGCCGGGGGAATACTGAAGCTTTCTTT. The V and J genes are TRBV4-1 and TRBJ1-1; D is perhaps TRBD1 (5 bases). The CDR3 runs 12 residues. The germline V and J ends were trimmed by 8 bases and 5 bases, with 12 bases remaining between them. CDR1 is MGHRA, CDR2 YSYEKL, per germline.

The V gene is TRBV4-1, the J gene TRBJ1-5; D gene uncertain. Per the germline V gene, CDR1 is MGHRA and CDR2 is YSYEKL. The length of the CDR3 is 16 residues. Trimming shortened V by 3 bases and J by 4 bases, and 16 bases separated the two germline ends. The CDR3 nucleotides are TGCGCCAGCAGCCAGGAAATCGTGGTTGCTAATCAGCCCCAGCATTTT. This sequence encodes CASSQEIVVANQPQHF.

This chain uses TRBV29-1 with TRBJ2-7; possibly TRBD1 for D (6 bases). CDR1 and CDR2 from the germline V gene are SQVTM and ANQGSEA. This CDR3 spans 13 amino acids. Trimming shortened V by 1 base and J by 6 bases, and 13 bases separated the two germline ends. The CDR3 sequence: CSVEGGLNLEQYF. The CDR3 coding sequence is TGCAGCGTTGAAGGGGGGCTCAATCTCGAGCAGTACTTC.

This clonotype was counted a few times. The chain joins TRBV5-1 to TRBJ1-1; D may be TRBD1 (5 bases). Between the trimmed V and J ends, which lost 0 bases and 5 bases, there was a span of 8 bases. Germline lookup yields CDR1 SGHRS and CDR2 YFSETQ. The CDR3 extends over 13 amino acids. The CDR3 nucleotides read TGCGCCAGCAGCTTGGACGGGGGGACTGAAGCTTTCTTT. It encodes CASSLDGGTEAFF.

V and J are TRBV10-2 and TRBJ1-1; tentative D call: TRBD1 (5 bases). The germline gives CDR1 WSHSY, CDR2 SAAADI. V was cut by 4 bases and J by 5 bases, with 11 bases left in between. The CDR3 has 13 residues. As DNA, the CDR3 is TGCGCCAGCAGTGCAGGGACGGGAACTGAAGCTTTCTTT. Amino acids: CASSAGTGTEAFF.

This clonotype was detected many times. The chain recombines TRBV2 with TRBJ1-4, with D tentatively TRBD1 (5 bases). Germline loops: CDR1 SNHLY, CDR2 FYNNEI. This CDR3 region has 15 residues. Trimming removed 6 bases from V and 6 bases from J, with 17 bases in between. The CDR3 sequence: CASRHPGVGDEKLFF. The CDR3 coding sequence is TGTGCCAGCAGACACCCGGGAGTAGGGGATGAAAAACTGTTTTTT.

V usage is TRBV29-1 and J usage is TRBJ1-1, with D perhaps TRBD1 (6 bases). Germline CDR1 is SQVTM and CDR2 is ANQGSEA. V lost 5 bases and J 3 bases, leaving 13 bases between the germline ends. This CDR3 spans 13 amino acids. The CDR3 reads CSVTHTGYTEAFF. Written as DNA, the CDR3 is TGCAGCGTTACTCATACAGGGTACACTGAAGCTTTCTTT. Full variable domain (outside the CDR3, taken from reference TRBV29-1 and TRBJ1-1): SAVISQKPSRDICQRGTSLTIQCQVDSQVTMMFWYRQQPGQSLTLIATANQGSEATYESGFVIDKFPISRPNLTFSTLTVSNMSPEDSSIYLCSVTHTGYTEAFFGQGTRLTVV.